This T cell receptor beta chain comes out of a study of breast tumors, draining lymph nodes, adjacent tissues. General study points: Most tumor T cells seemingly derive from lymph node, then expand in tumor. Tumors had less TCR diversity than lymph nodes, more than nontumor tissue. Data only fit, rather than demonstrated, lymph node origin of most tumor T cells. Compared with basal-like, luminal-like tumors shared significantly more repertoire with nontumor tissue.

This clonotype has a count of ten or more. What it recognizes is unknown. Trimming stripped 4 bases from V and 4 bases from J, with 19 bases between. Per germline, CDR1 SGHAT and CDR2 FQNNGV. The CDR3 covers 16 residues. Samples came from axillary lymph nodes draining the breast cancer. TCRdb reprocessed the multiplex PCR reads via MiXCR and lists one record per CDR3 protein. The sample lists nearly 200,000 distinct CDR3 sequences, 30% to 40% occurring once. This chain joins TRBV11-2 and TRBJ2-5, with D possibly matching TRBD1 (5 bases). This clonotype originated in a female donor with breast cancer. Some clones in this sample may be carry-over from other donors' samples. Sequencing used axillary lymph node tissue. CDR3 region: CASSSSWAGQGETQYF. In DNA form, the CDR3 reads TGTGCCAGCAGCTCAAGCTGGGCAGGGCAGGGAGAGACCCAGTACTTC.